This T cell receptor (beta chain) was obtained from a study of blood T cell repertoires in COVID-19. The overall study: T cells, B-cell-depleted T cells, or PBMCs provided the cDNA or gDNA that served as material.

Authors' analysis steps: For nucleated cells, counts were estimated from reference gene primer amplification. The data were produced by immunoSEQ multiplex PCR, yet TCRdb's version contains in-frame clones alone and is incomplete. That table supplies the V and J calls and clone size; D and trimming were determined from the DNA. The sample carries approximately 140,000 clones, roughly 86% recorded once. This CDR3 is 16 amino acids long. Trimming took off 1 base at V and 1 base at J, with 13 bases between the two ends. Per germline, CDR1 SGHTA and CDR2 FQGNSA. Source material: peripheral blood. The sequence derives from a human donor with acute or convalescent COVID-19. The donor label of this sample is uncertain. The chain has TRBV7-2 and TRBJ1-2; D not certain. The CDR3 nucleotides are TGTGCCAGCAGCTTAGTTCCCCAGCCGGGTAACTATGGCTACACCTTC. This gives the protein CASSLVPQPGNYGYTF. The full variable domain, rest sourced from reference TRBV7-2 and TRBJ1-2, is GAGVSQSPSNKVTEKGKDVELRCDPISGHTALYWYRQSLGQGLEFLIYFQGNSAPDKSGLPSDRFSAERTGGSVSTLTIQRTQQEDSAVYLCASSLVPQPGNYGYTFGSGTRLTVV.